The 14 T cell receptor beta chains reported below all come from one sample, sequenced in a study of blood T cells in healthy people across ages. For the second PCR, which ran for roughly 6 to 11 cycles, a sample-barcoded 5' primer and a J-beta primer mix were used. TCRdb passed the 5' RACE reads through MiXCR, listing each CDR3 protein once. The sample yields around 1,700,000 distinct CDR3 sequences, roughly 28% seen once. Material for sequencing was blood. The receptor set was obtained from a woman aged 25 to 39 in good health.

This clonotype showed up just a few times. The chain couples TRBV28 to TRBJ1-6; no reliable D call. Germline CDR1 MDHEN, CDR2 SYDVKM. This CDR3 has 13 residues. Deletions cut 8 bases from V and 8 bases from J, with 13 bases between. The chain's CDR3 is CASSLGRHSPLHF. The CDR3 bases are TGTGCCAGCTCTTTGGGGAGGCATTCACCCCTCCACTTT.

The chain uses TRBV5-1 and TRBJ2-6; no reliable D call. Germline CDR1 SGHRS, CDR2 YFSETQ. The CDR3 spans 16 residues. V lost 4 bases and J 0 bases, leaving 11 bases between the germline ends. CDR3 sequence: CASSPPFSSGANVLTF. DNA for the CDR3: TGCGCCAGCAGCCCTCCTTTCAGCTCTGGGGCCAACGTCCTGACTTTC.

This clonotype was observed a few times. This chain uses TRBV6-5 with TRBJ2-7; D might be TRBD1 or TRBD2, each matching 6 bases. This CDR3 contains 13 residues. Germline lookup yields CDR1 MNHEY and CDR2 SVGAGI. Between the trimmed V and J ends, which lost 10 bases and 3 bases, there was a span of 16 bases. The CDR3 spells CATKGGGNYEQYF. CDR3 nucleotide sequence: TGTGCCACTAAAGGGGGAGGCAACTACGAGCAGTACTTC.

The chain has TRBV20-1 and TRBJ2-1; TRBD2 aligns across 8 bases. After removal of 3 bases from V and 12 bases from J, the junction contained 10 bases not matched to a gene. The length of the CDR3 is 13 residues. Germline CDR1 DFQATT, CDR2 SNEGSKA (reference sequence). CDR3 loop: CSARGTTGGRQFF. CDR3 coding DNA: TGCAGTGCTAGGGGGACAACGGGGGGGCGGCAGTTCTTC.

The chain combines TRBV7-2 with TRBJ2-3; D may match TRBD1 or TRBD2 (5 bases each). From germline, CDR1 is SGHTA and CDR2 FQGNSA. The CDR3 loop spans 19 amino acids. Trimming cost V 5 bases and J 1 base, with 25 bases left between them. CDR3 region: CTSSERTRTRVGRTDTQYF. CDR3 bases: TGTACCAGCAGCGAACGGACACGGACTCGCGTTGGGCGCACAGATACGCAGTATTTT. The variable domain in full, completed from reference TRBV7-2 and TRBJ2-3, reads GAGVSQSPSNKVTEKGKDVELRCDPISGHTALYWYRQSLGQGLEFLIYFQGNSAPDKSGLPSDRFSAERTGGSVSTLTIQRTQQEDSAVYLCTSSERTRTRVGRTDTQYFGPGTRLTVL.

There are a few counts of this clonotype. This chain connects TRBV28 to TRBJ2-7; the D is unclear. This CDR3 is 14 amino acids long. The V end was cut by 8 bases, the J end by 2 bases, with 16 bases between. The germline CDR1 and CDR2 sequences are MDHEN and SYDVKM. In nucleotides, the CDR3 is TGTGCCAGCCAAATCGACAAGCCCCCCTACGAGCAGTACTTC. This translates into CASQIDKPPYEQYF.

The table lists this clonotype with a few counts. The junction departs from germline at one end; a sequencing error may be responsible. The chain couples TRBV15 to TRBJ2-1; 11 bases fit TRBD2. The CDR3 totals 16 residues. CDR1 LNHNV and CDR2 YYDKDF come from the germline V gene (reference sequence). The CDR3 loop reads CAASRPGLAADNEQFF. For the CDR3, the DNA is TGTGCCGCCAGCAGACCGGGACTAGCGGCCGACAATGAGCAGTTCTTC. The full variable domain, rest sourced from reference TRBV15 and TRBJ2-1, is DAMVIQNPRYQVTQFGKPVTLSCSQTLNHNVMYWYQQKSSQAPKLLFHYYDKDFNNEADTPDNFQSRRPNTSFCFLDIRSPGLGDTAMYLCAASRPGLAADNEQFFGPGTRLTVL.

This clonotype was counted ten times or more. V is TRBV7-2 and J is TRBJ1-4; D gene ambiguous. V was trimmed by 0 bases and J by 10 bases, leaving 12 bases between them. This CDR3 has 14 amino acids. Germline values: CDR1 SGHTA, CDR2 FQGNSA. The CDR3 DNA reads as TGTGCCAGCAGCTTAGCCACAACGCGGGGAAAACTGTTTTTT. Translating it yields CASSLATTRGKLFF.

This clonotype was seen repeatedly, ten times or more. This chain joins TRBV29-1 and TRBJ2-1; D might be TRBD1 (6 bases). This CDR3 region has 14 residues. CDR1 is SQVTM and CDR2 is ANQGSEA in the germline V gene. The V end lost 6 bases, the J end lost 7 bases, and 19 bases lay between the germline ends. The CDR3 here is CSVDLGGAKNEQFF. In DNA form, the CDR3 reads TGCAGCGTCGATCTTGGGGGCGCTAAAAATGAGCAGTTCTTC.

This chain uses TRBV29-1 with TRBJ2-7, with D maybe TRBD1 (6 bases). This CDR3 spans 14 amino acids. The V gene lost 0 bases and the J gene lost 4 bases, with 13 bases spanning the gap. The germline V gene encodes CDR1 SQVTM and CDR2 ANQGSEA. CDR3 DNA: TGCAGCGTTGAAGAAGCTACAGGGACATACGAGCAGTACTTC. This translates into CSVEEATGTYEQYF.

The chain is built from TRBV12-3 or TRBV12-4 and TRBJ2-2; 10 nucleotides match TRBD2. J lost 5 bases, V lost 6 bases, and 6 bases had no gene match. This CDR3 spans 15 amino acids. The CDR3 DNA follows: TGTGCCAGCAGGGTAGCGGGAGGAGGGACCGGGGAGCTGTTTTTT. It yields the protein CASRVAGGGTGELFF.

This clonotype was seen ten or more times. The CDR3 loop reads CASSSLRGSYNEQFF. CDR3 bases: TGTGCCAGCAGCTCCTTGCGGGGATCCTACAATGAGCAGTTCTTC. The gene calls are TRBV7-9 and TRBJ2-1, with D possibly being TRBD2 (6 bases). Looked up from germline, CDR1 is SEHNR and CDR2 is FQNEAQ (reference sequence). The CDR3 length is 15 residues. Deletions cut 4 bases from V and 1 base from J, with 11 bases between. Complete variable domain (other parts from reference TRBV7-9 and TRBJ2-1): DTGVSQNPRHKITKRGQNVTFRCDPISEHNRLYWYRQTLGQGPEFLTYFQNEAQLEKSRLLSDRFSAERPKGSFSTLEIQRTEQGDSAMYLCASSSLRGSYNEQFFGPGTRLTVL.

This chain connects TRBV6-6 to TRBJ1-1, with D perhaps TRBD1 (5 bases). Germline V gives CDR1 MNHNY, CDR2 SVGAGI (reference sequence). The CDR3 extends over 13 amino acids. V lost 8 bases, J lost 1 base, and 11 bases lay in between. DNA of the CDR3: TGTGCCAGCCATGGGCAGGGGAACACTGAAGCTTTCTTT. Its protein is CASHGQGNTEAFF.

This clonotype was counted many times. This chain joins TRBV7-9 and TRBJ2-3; D is uncertain. The CDR3 consists of 10 residues. Germline loops: CDR1 SEHNR, CDR2 FQNEAQ (reference sequence). The V end was cut by 6 bases, the J end by 4 bases, with 2 bases between. DNA of the CDR3: TGTGCCAGCAGTCCAGATACGCAGTATTTT. It yields the protein CASSPDTQYF. The variable domain in full, completed from reference TRBV7-9 and TRBJ2-3, reads DTGVSQNPRHKITKRGQNVTFRCDPISEHNRLYWYRQTLGQGPEFLTYFQNEAQLEKSRLLSDRFSAERPKGSFSTLEIQRTEQGDSAMYLCASSPDTQYFGPGTRLTVL.